A single T cell receptor (beta chain) is shown here with its context. The length of the CDR3 is 15 residues. Germline V gene lookup returns CDR1 SQVTM and CDR2 ANQGSEA. With random hexamers, reverse transcription was performed on about 0.5 to 1 ug of RNA. Amplification of TCR beta CDR3 was carried out by immunoSEQ multiplex PCR, which covered 54 Vbeta and 13 Jbeta segments. MiXCR, applied by TCRdb to the immunoSEQ multiplex PCR reads, yields one record per CDR3 protein. The sample contains tens of thousands of distinct CDR3 sequences, around 96% of which appear only once. The sample is drawn from a study of CD8 T cells in Susac syndrome. Sequencing of TCR beta was undertaken in CD8+ and CD4+ T cells derived from blood.

This TCR was sampled from a human donor with Susac syndrome. The chain joins TRBV29-1 to TRBJ1-4; perhaps TRBD1 as D (5 bases). The sample was CD8+ T cells from PBMCs. The CDR3, as DNA: TGCAGTGTAAAGGACACAGCTTTAACTAATGAAAAACTGTTTTTT. This sequence encodes CSVKDTALTNEKLFF. The full variable domain, in which reference TRBV29-1 and TRBJ1-4 provide the parts outside the CDR3, is SAVISQKPSRDICQRGTSLTIQCQVDSQVTMMFWYRQQPGQSLTLIATANQGSEATYESGFVIDKFPISRPNLTFSTLTVSNMSPEDSSIYLCSVKDTALTNEKLFFGSGTQLSVL.